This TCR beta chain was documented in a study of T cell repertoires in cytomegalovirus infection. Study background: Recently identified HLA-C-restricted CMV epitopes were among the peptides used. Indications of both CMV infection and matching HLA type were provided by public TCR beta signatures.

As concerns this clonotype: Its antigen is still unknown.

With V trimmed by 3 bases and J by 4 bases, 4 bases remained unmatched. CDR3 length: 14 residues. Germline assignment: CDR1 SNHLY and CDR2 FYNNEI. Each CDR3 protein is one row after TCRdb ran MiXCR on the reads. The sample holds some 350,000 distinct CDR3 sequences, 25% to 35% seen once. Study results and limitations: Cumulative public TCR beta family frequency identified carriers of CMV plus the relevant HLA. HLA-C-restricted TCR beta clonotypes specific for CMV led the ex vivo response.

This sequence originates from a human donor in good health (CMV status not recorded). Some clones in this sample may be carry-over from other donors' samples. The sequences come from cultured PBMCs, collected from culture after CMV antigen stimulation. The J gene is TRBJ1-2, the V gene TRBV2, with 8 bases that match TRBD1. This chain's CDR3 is CASSESTGGYGYTF. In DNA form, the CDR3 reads TGTGCCAGCAGTGAGTCCACAGGGGGCTATGGCTACACCTTC.